In its sample, the clone carrying this T cell receptor (beta chain) was seen once. Trimming shortened V by 7 bases and J by 5 bases, and 7 bases separated the two germline ends. Germline V CDR1 and CDR2: SGHDT, YYEEEE. The CDR3 runs to 11 residues. Profiled with immunoSEQ multiplex PCR; TCRdb holds only in-frame clones, not every one. The sample comprises 200,000 or so clones, 82% of which are singletons, and roughly 5.1% rests with the top ten. This sample is drawn from a study of blood T cell repertoires in COVID-19. Turning to the study itself: Sample material is recorded as cDNA or gDNA derived from T cells, B-cell-depleted T cells, or PBMCs.

This sequence was found in a young woman with acute or convalescent COVID-19. The rearrangement uses TRBV5-6 and TRBJ2-1, with D perhaps matching TRBD1 (6 bases). Input material: peripheral blood. DNA for the CDR3: TGTGCCAGCCACAGGGACAATGAGCAGTTCTTC. Its protein product is CASHRDNEQFF.